This is a list of T cell receptor beta chains from one sample in a study of T-cell memory formation after mild COVID-19. MiXCR was run by TCRdb on the 5' RACE reads, yielding one entry per CDR3 protein. The sample lists 85,000 to 130,000 distinct CDR3 sequences, over 15% occurring once. The sample consisted of PBMCs or a T cell subset sorted from them (not recorded which). The receptors here all came from an adult woman who had mild COVID-19 (a few samples of this study predate the infection). Cell type and time point are not known. Each CDR3 is given with its conserved first and last residue. A D gene is named only where the DNA matches it firmly. For some rows the clone size is stated as once, few or many, or as a class when expanded; others skip it.

v_call	j_call	clone_size	d_call	cdr3_aa	cdr3_nt
TRBV6-5	TRBJ1-1	few	.	CASSYSQSSNTEAFF	TGTGCCAGCAGTTATTCGCAGTCCTCGAACACTGAAGCTTTCTTT
TRBV30	TRBJ1-1	.	.	CAWTQGIEAFF	TGTGCCTGGACCCAGGGTATTGAAGCTTTCTTT
TRBV29-1	TRBJ2-7	.	TRBD2	CSVGGEREGIYEQYF	TGCAGCGTTGGCGGGGAGCGGGAGGGTATCTACGAGCAGTACTTC
TRBV6-5	TRBJ1-2	many	TRBD1	CASNAGQGNYGYTF	TGTGCCAGCAACGCGGGACAGGGAAACTATGGCTACACCTTC
TRBV6-1	TRBJ2-1	.	TRBD2	CASGPLAGGGYEQFF	TGTGCCAGCGGACCACTAGCGGGAGGGGGCTATGAGCAGTTCTTC
TRBV9	TRBJ2-3	.	.	CASSVAWGTDTQYF	TGTGCCAGCAGCGTAGCATGGGGTACAGATACGCAGTATTTT
TRBV5-6	TRBJ1-3	few	.	CASSSPGNSGNTIYF	TGTGCCAGCAGCTCGCCCGGTAACTCTGGAAACACCATATATTTT
TRBV12-3/TRBV12-4	TRBJ1-1	few	.	CASTDQVPTEAFF	TGTGCCAGCACCGACCAGGTGCCCACTGAAGCTTTCTTT
TRBV4-1	TRBJ1-5	few	TRBD1	CASSQGNYRGRGNQPQHF	TGCGCCAGCAGCCAAGGGAACTACAGGGGTCGCGGCAATCAGCCCCAGCATTTT
TRBV7-9	TRBJ2-7	few	TRBD1	CASSLVDRSYEQYF	TGTGCCAGCAGCTTAGTGGACAGGTCCTACGAGCAGTACTTC
TRBV11-3	TRBJ2-3	.	.	CASSFAEGSTDTQYF	TGTGCCAGCAGCTTCGCGGAGGGGAGCACAGATACGCAGTATTTT
TRBV27	TRBJ1-1	.	TRBD1	CASSLSGQGANTEAFF	TGTGCCAGCAGTTTATCGGGACAGGGGGCGAACACTGAAGCTTTCTTT
TRBV4-1	TRBJ2-7	.	.	CASSQDLGGGYEQYF	TGCGCCAGCAGCCAAGATCTGGGAGGGGGGTACGAGCAGTACTTC
TRBV4-1	TRBJ2-1	.	.	CASSQVGQVLRNEQFF	TGCGCCAGCAGCCAAGTAGGGCAGGTGCTTCGCAATGAGCAGTTCTTC
TRBV6-5	TRBJ1-5	.	TRBD1	CASSGQGLNQPQHF	TGTGCCAGCAGCGGACAGGGTTTGAATCAGCCCCAGCATTTT
TRBV7-9	TRBJ2-7	.	TRBD1	CASSFRPDRGYEQYF	TGTGCCAGCAGCTTTCGTCCCGACAGGGGCTACGAGCAGTACTTC
TRBV12-5	TRBJ1-3	.	.	CASGQQESSGNTIYF	TGTGCTAGTGGTCAACAGGAGAGCTCTGGAAACACCATATATTTT
TRBV13	TRBJ2-5	few	.	CASSPESRETQYF	TGTGCCAGCAGCCCAGAATCACGAGAGACCCAGTACTTC
TRBV9	TRBJ2-1	few	.	CASSVPGHENEQFF	TGTGCCAGCAGCGTCCCGGGACACGAGAATGAGCAGTTCTTC
TRBV13	TRBJ2-7	few	.	CASRSQVTYEQYF	TGTGCCAGCAGGAGTCAGGTTACCTACGAGCAGTACTTC
TRBV7-3	TRBJ2-7	.	.	CASSLGARGSEQYF	TGTGCTAGCAGCTTAGGAGCCCGGGGGAGCGAGCAGTACTTC
TRBV6-5	TRBJ1-4	few	TRBD1	CASSYSTGTPNEKLFF	TGTGCCAGCAGTTACTCGACAGGGACGCCTAATGAAAAACTGTTTTTT
TRBV20-1	TRBJ2-1	.	.	CSARYMPELSSYNEQFF	TGCAGTGCTAGATACATGCCGGAGCTCAGCTCCTACAATGAGCAGTTCTTC
TRBV11-2	TRBJ2-7	.	.	CASSFSGTPHYEQYF	TGTGCCAGCAGCTTTTCCGGGACACCTCACTACGAGCAGTACTTC
TRBV20-1	TRBJ2-7	.	.	CSAREDISYEQYF	TGCAGTGCTAGGGAGGACATCTCCTACGAGCAGTACTTC
TRBV4-2	TRBJ2-7	few	TRBD2	CASSPAPLAEPIYEQYF	TGTGCCAGCAGCCCTGCCCCCCTAGCGGAGCCAATCTACGAGCAGTACTTC
TRBV7-2	TRBJ2-1	few	.	CASSPGMAYNEQFF	TGTGCCAGCAGCCCCGGAATGGCTTACAATGAGCAGTTCTTC
TRBV12-3/TRBV12-4	TRBJ2-7	.	.	CASSFKSYEQYF	TGTGCCAGCAGTTTTAAGTCGTACGAGCAGTACTTC
TRBV5-1	TRBJ2-3	few	TRBD2	CASSLSPLAVTTDTQYF	TGCGCCAGCAGCCTTTCCCCACTAGCGGTGACCACAGATACGCAGTATTTT
TRBV5-4	TRBJ1-1	many	.	CASSLKYSPDTEAFF	TGTGCCAGCAGCTTGAAATATTCTCCTGACACTGAAGCTTTCTTT
TRBV5-4	TRBJ2-1	few	.	CASSLVIGQSYNEQFF	TGTGCCAGCAGCTTGGTCATTGGACAGTCCTACAATGAGCAGTTCTTC
TRBV3-1	TRBJ2-7	few	TRBD2	CASSQWEGYEQYF	TGTGCCAGCAGCCAATGGGAGGGGTACGAGCAGTACTTC
TRBV19	TRBJ2-1	.	TRBD2	CASSSSGASGYYEQFF	TGTGCCAGCTCCTCTTCGGGGGCTAGCGGGTATTATGAGCAGTTCTTC
TRBV9	TRBJ1-5	few	.	CASSVRANVEPQHF	TGTGCCAGCAGCGTAAGGGCTAATGTGGAGCCCCAGCATTTT
TRBV6-1	TRBJ1-1	few	.	CASSGDRETEAFF	TGTGCCAGCAGTGGCGACCGGGAGACTGAAGCTTTCTTT
TRBV27	TRBJ2-7	few	TRBD1	CASRQGAFYEQYF	TGTGCCAGCCGACAGGGGGCATTCTACGAGCAGTACTTC
TRBV7-9	TRBJ1-2	few	.	CASSPPTGIENYGYTF	TGTGCCAGCAGCCCTCCCACAGGGATTGAAAACTATGGCTACACCTTC
TRBV5-5	TRBJ2-7	few	.	CASSLIPTGYIHEQYF	TGTGCCAGCAGCTTGATCCCCACAGGGTATATCCACGAGCAGTACTTC
TRBV9	TRBJ1-1	few	.	CASSPSLNTEAFF	TGTGCCAGCAGCCCGTCCTTGAACACTGAAGCTTTCTTT
TRBV30	TRBJ1-1	.	.	CAWSVGVGTEAFF	TGTGCCTGGAGTGTAGGTGTAGGGACTGAAGCTTTCTTT
TRBV27	TRBJ2-3	.	.	CASSGGGISTDTQYF	TGTGCCAGCAGTGGTGGGGGGATAAGCACAGATACGCAGTATTTT
TRBV7-9	TRBJ2-1	.	.	CASSIIDNEQFF	TGTGCCAGCAGCATAATAGACAATGAGCAGTTCTTC
TRBV6-1	TRBJ2-6	few	.	CASSAGPSGANVLTF	TGTGCCAGCAGTGCAGGTCCCTCTGGGGCCAACGTCCTGACTTTC
TRBV4-1	TRBJ1-1	.	.	CASSQRVGRMNTEAFF	TGCGCCAGCAGCCAAAGGGTAGGGAGAATGAACACTGAAGCTTTCTTT
TRBV6-1	TRBJ2-3	few	.	CASSDPSERSGSTDTQYF	TGTGCCAGCAGTGACCCATCGGAAAGGAGCGGGAGCACAGATACGCAGTATTTT
TRBV12-3/TRBV12-4	TRBJ2-3	.	TRBD2	CASSLDSGGQGDTQYF	TGTGCCAGCAGTTTAGATAGCGGGGGGCAGGGAGATACGCAGTATTTT
TRBV11-2	TRBJ1-1	.	.	CASSLVGEGAFF	TGTGCCAGCAGCTTAGTTGGGGAGGGAGCTTTCTTT
TRBV7-9	TRBJ2-1	.	TRBD2	CASSITSGKDYNEQFF	TGTGCCAGCAGCATAACTAGCGGAAAAGATTACAATGAGCAGTTCTTC